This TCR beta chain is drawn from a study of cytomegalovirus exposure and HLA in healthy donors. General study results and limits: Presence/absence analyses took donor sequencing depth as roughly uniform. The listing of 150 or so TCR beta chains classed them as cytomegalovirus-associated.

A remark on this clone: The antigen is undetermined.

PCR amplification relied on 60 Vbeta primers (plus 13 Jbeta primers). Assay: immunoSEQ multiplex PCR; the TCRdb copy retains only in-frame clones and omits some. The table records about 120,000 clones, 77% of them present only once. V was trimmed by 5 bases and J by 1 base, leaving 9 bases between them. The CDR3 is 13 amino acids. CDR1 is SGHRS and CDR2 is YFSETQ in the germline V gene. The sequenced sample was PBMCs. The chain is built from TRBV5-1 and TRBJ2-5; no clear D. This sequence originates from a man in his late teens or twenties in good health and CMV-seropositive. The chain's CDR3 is CASSSRAQETQYF. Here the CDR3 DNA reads TGCGCCAGCAGTTCGCGAGCCCAAGAGACCCAGTACTTC.